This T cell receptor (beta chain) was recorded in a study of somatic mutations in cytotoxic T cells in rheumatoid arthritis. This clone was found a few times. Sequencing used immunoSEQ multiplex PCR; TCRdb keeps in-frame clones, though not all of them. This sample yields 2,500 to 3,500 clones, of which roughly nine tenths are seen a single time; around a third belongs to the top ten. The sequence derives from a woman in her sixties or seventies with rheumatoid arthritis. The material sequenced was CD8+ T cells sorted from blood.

The CDR3 here is CASSLVLAGGTDTQYF. CDR3 nucleotides: TGCGCCAGCAGCTTGGTACTAGCGGGGGGGACAGATACGCAGTATTTT. The chain recombines TRBV5-1 with TRBJ2-3; TRBD2 matches at 13 bases. The CDR3 contains 16 residues. Germline CDR1 and CDR2: SGHRS and YFSETQ. V was pared by 0 bases and J by 3 bases, with 1 base of the junction left unmatched.